This T cell receptor beta chain emerged from a study of radiotherapy plus CTLA-4 blockade in lung cancer. Whole-study findings and limits: Radiotherapy plus ipilimumab was followed by expansion in blood of tumor-derived TCR clones.

Data came from immunoSEQ multiplex PCR; TCRdb stores just in-frame clones and leaves some out. The sample includes 80,000 to 100,000 clones, under 85% of them seen just once. For this clone: The antigen is undetermined.

With V trimmed by 5 bases and J by 8 bases, 13 bases remained unmatched. This CDR3 has 15 amino acids. From germline, CDR1 is SGHTA and CDR2 FQGNSA. The sequencing here drew on peripheral blood, taken from a patient treated with radiotherapy plus ipilimumab. This rearrangement joins TRBV7-2 to TRBJ1-2; 8 bases map to TRBD1. The receptor was derived from a human donor with non-small cell lung cancer who had a partial response to radiotherapy plus ipilimumab. Some clones in this sample may be carry-over from other donors' samples. As DNA, the CDR3 is TGTGCCAGCAGCCGGGAACCGGGACAGGTACAAGGCTACACCTTC. Residues: CASSREPGQVQGYTF.